This TCR beta chain was documented in a study of cytomegalovirus exposure and HLA in healthy donors (dated by TCRdb to 2016 to 2017). Some background on the complete study: According to an earlier analysis of several hundred of the donors, some 170 million T cells yielded 100 million or so unique TCR beta sequences and approximately 300 Gb of sequence data. The study aimed to test whether cataloging public T cell receptors could reveal signatures of past pathogen exposure. In a later genetic analysis, genome-wide SNP genotypes for about 65% of the 666 donors were used, and that subset was treated as a discovery cohort. In the later analysis, no new phenotypic data were used to find candidate immune exposures; instead, reliance was placed on TCR beta sequences and their occurrence across donors. Along with the approximately 620-subject first cohort, a separate validation cohort of roughly 110 different subjects was used. Among approximately 370 genotyped donors of the cohort, an average of approximately 220,000 unique TCR beta nucleotide sequences was sequenced per donor, of which about 18% were non-productive. Four or five DR-DQ haplotypes were handled as single units for association and clustering because linkage in the cohort was strong. A later analysis re-analyzed previously published TCR beta repertoires from approximately 670 donors and added high-resolution HLA genotyping to study TCR occurrence patterns. Both class I and class II loci were covered by HLA typing, at four-digit resolution. Alongside the repertoire data, information on donor age, sex, ethnicity and CMV serostatus was compiled. The genetic ancestry cluster associated with self-reported Caucasian donors included 80% to 90% of the approximately 400 genotyped donors. All discovery cohort repertoires had been generated using a single sequencing platform. The number of typed donors differed by locus: 629-630 for A, B, C, DRB1 and DQB1; approximately 520 for DQA1; 600 to 610 for DPA1; and roughly 450 for DPB1. An earlier analysis of around 580 of the donors used high-throughput TCR beta sequencing to judge whether each TCR beta V gene segment behaved as functional or pseudogenic. Using immunosequencing, the study profiled T cell repertoires from fewer than 850 subjects and related those repertoires to cytomegalovirus serostatus. Roughly 300 gigabases of sequencing data and around 85 million unique TCR sequences made up an early release that covered about 640 HLA-typed donors. The study combined high-throughput TCR immunosequencing, statistical association of individual TCRs with disease status, and machine learning to predict cytomegalovirus infection status.

The CDR3 runs 14 amino acids, cysteine and phenylalanine included. Just the 42-base CDR3 DNA is kept, in frame starting at base 1. Taken from the germline V gene (reference sequence), the CDR1 and CDR2 loops are MNHEY and SMNVEV. For this chain, trimming is 5 bases at the V end and 3 bases at the J end, and the number of junction bases without a gene match is 6. In total, just over 650 healthy bone marrow donors made up the cohort. Cohort members were all nominally healthy when sampled, although unrecorded immune exposures were likely present. The donor was CMV seropositive and was included in the group of around 300 seropositive cohort members. Every donor gave a peripheral blood sample, and the peripheral blood mononuclear cells from that sample were used for TCR beta sequencing. Genomic DNA was extracted from the blood cell samples with the Qiagen DNeasy Blood Extraction Kit. With respect to this clone: Its recognized antigen is unknown. No base-level quality is on record; no much larger clone is a single base apart.

Receptor libraries were prepared by the immunoSEQ multiplex PCR assay. For the multiplex PCR, a mixture combining 60 forward primers for TCR Vbeta segments and 13 reverse primers for TCR Jbeta segments was used. The CDR3 region of rearranged TCR beta genes was amplified from genomic DNA with a multiplex PCR assay. Amplified TCR beta libraries were sequenced as 87-base-pair reads on the Illumina HiSeq System. As for the authors' bioinformatics: A later analysis counted about 80 million unique TCR beta chains across the 666 repertoires, and about 10 million of these chains were shared by at least two donors. A nearest-neighbor algorithm error-corrected the raw reads and collapsed the reads into unique sequences, merging closely related sequences to remove PCR and sequencing errors. To assign V, D and J gene segments, CDR3 sequences were aligned to IMGT reference sequences. For a sequence to be retained, a match of at least six nucleotides was required to both a V gene segment and a J gene segment. A rearrangement counted as productive if the CDR3 had no stop codons and remained in frame with V and J, and every other rearrangement counted as non-productive. CDR3 was defined by IMGT convention, running from the second conserved V-encoded cysteine to the conserved J-encoded phenylalanine. Sequences without an unambiguous match to a single V gene segment were excluded from the earlier analysis of almost 600 of the donors. In an earlier analysis of a few hundred of the donors, V segments were called functional above 56.7% productive rearrangements and were called segregating when the between-donor standard deviation exceeded 5%. A statistical classification framework was built for diagnosing cytomegalovirus status from the catalog of TCR beta chain sequences. In a later analysis, TCR nucleotide sequences were compared against IMGT/GENE-DB human TR gene sequences so that V and J genes could be assigned. A later analysis assigned CDR3 sequences and most-parsimonious VDJ recombination scenarios with the TCRdist pipeline. A later analysis defined each TCR beta chain by its CDR3 amino acid sequence plus V-gene family, and excluded reads lacking a unique V-gene family. As a way to deal with suspected cross-contamination and a sequencing artifact, a later analysis dropped approximately 570 nucleotide sequences that were highly shared and had low generation probability. For each public chain, a later analysis derived a clonal expansion index from normalized ranks of inferred template counts within each repertoire. In a later analysis, generation probabilities were computed with a VDJ recombination model fitted to out-of-frame rearrangements, and the resulting probabilities were checked against IGoR. Hypergeometric tests were used in a later analysis to score TCR-TCR, TCR-HLA and TCR-CMV co-occurrence, with a repertoire-size bias correction applied to the TCR pairs. In a later analysis, false discovery rates were estimated by permuting HLA or CMV assignments 20 times. A later analysis grouped co-occurring TCRs with DBSCAN, adding TCRdist sequence similarity when clustering within HLA-allele-positive subsets. Repertoires with fewer than 30,000 or more than 120,000 public chains were left out of co-occurrence clustering, as were a handful of repertoires with anomalous nucleotide sharing. Drawn from immuneACCESS, this table holds only the in-frame rearrangements with V and J called that TCRdb kept. Clones are partly lost; checked studies trace under half to an unresolved V gene and leave the rest unexplained. That table supplies the V and J calls and clone size; D and trimming were determined from the DNA. This sample has roughly 150,000 clones in its table, and roughly 82% of those were observed once. The ten largest clones add up to about 1.6% of the sample.

Study-wide findings and limitations: Some 15 rarely observed V segments, including chromosome 9 orphons, were excluded from the earlier analysis of a few hundred of the donors because counts were too low. In an earlier analysis of around 600 of the donors, most TCR beta V segments were observed in productive rearrangements about 87% or about 30% of the time, broadly matching IMGT annotations. Cytomegalovirus status was reported to be diagnosed by the classifier with high specificity and sensitivity in both the original and validation cohorts. A few of the identified cytomegalovirus-associated TCR beta chains were confirmed in vitro to be specific for cytomegalovirus antigens. Assigning TCR associations to individual alleles was difficult when HLA alleles, especially DR and DQ, strongly co-occurred. HLA typing was unavailable for some donors at each locus, so association tests used only the typed subset. According to a later analysis, parvovirus B19, influenza, CMV and Epstein-Barr virus appeared linked to several top co-occurrence clusters. The only immune exposure information available for the cohort was CMV serostatus. The presence/absence analyses assumed that sequencing depth was roughly uniform across donors, and that assumption may not be true. Only TCR beta chains were sequenced in this cohort, and the absence of alpha or paired-chain data limited detectable features. A further reported finding was that TCR beta sequences accurately predicted the HLA-A and HLA-B alleles for most subjects in the first cohort. It was suggested by the authors that the approach could potentially be generalized to other disease states and immunological phenotypes. Most CMV-associated TCR beta chains appeared to be HLA-restricted in a later analysis, and the HLA associations seemed to be driven largely by CMV exposure. In a later genetic analysis, a missense DCLRE1C variant was associated with V-gene and J-gene trimming of TCR beta chains, and the association was replicated in an independent cohort. In the study, approximately 150 TCR beta chains were listed as associated with cytomegalovirus. Some IMGT-functional V segments, including TRBV6-2 and TRBV6-3, could not be distinguished by the 87-base-pair reads and were therefore excluded. Specific HLA alleles were associated with roughly 16,000 TCR beta sequences at a false discovery rate of 0.05 in a later analysis. In a later analysis, TCR association rates were found to vary across HLA loci, with the most associated TCRs seen for DRB1 alleles and the fewest for HLA-C alleles. Linkage disequilibrium might explain the correlated functional status among segregating V segments, but an unknown experimental factor could not be ruled out. According to a later genetic analysis, donors in an Asian-associated ancestry cluster had fewer N-insertions in productive TCRs than the approximately 700-donor mean. Compared with equally common non-associated chains, HLA-associated TCR beta chains in a later analysis were more clonally expanded and had lower generation probabilities. Across donors, most TCR sequences were observed very rarely, whereas some public TCRs were present in many individuals. A cluster of highly shared sequence variants was judged likely to be a technical artifact of the sequencing pipeline.

The sample taken for sequencing was PBMCs. The source is a girl aged 10 to 17 in good health and CMV-seropositive. The sequence joins TRBV27 to TRBJ1-2; 7 central bases correspond to TRBD1. The sequenced DNA: TGTGCCAGCAGTCCCGGACAGGTCGACTATGGCTACACCTTC. This gives the protein CASSPGQVDYGYTF.